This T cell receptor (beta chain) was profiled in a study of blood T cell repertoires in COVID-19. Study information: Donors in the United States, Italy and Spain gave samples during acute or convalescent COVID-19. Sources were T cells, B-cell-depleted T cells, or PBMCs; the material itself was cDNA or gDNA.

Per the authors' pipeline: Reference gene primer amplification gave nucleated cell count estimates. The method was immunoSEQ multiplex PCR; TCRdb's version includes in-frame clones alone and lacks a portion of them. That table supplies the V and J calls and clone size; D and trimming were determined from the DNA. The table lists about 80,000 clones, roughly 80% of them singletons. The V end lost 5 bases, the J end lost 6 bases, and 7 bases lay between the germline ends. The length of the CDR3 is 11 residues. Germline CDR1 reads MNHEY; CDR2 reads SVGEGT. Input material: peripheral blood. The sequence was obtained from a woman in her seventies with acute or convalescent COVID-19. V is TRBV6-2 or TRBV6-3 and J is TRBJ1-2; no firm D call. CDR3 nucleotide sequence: TGTGCCAGCAGTCTTACGGATGGCTACACCTTC. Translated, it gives CASSLTDGYTF.